This TCR beta chain was recorded in a study of breast tumors, draining lymph nodes, adjacent tissues. TCRdb ran MiXCR on the multiplex PCR reads and lists one entry per CDR3 protein. The sample yields some 170,000 distinct CDR3 sequences, approximately 30% seen once. Notes on this clonotype: The antigen is undetermined. The missing conserved phenylalanine or tryptophan at the end of this CDR3 makes a read error likely.

Breast cancer patients provided tissue from their axillary draining lymph nodes. General observations from the study: Compared with lymph nodes, tumors were less diverse; compared with nontumor tissue, more.

Trimming removed 6 bases from V and 10 bases from J, with 19 bases in between. CDR3 length equals 13 residues. Germline V lookup: CDR1 SGHRS, CDR2 YFSETQ. The sample comprised axillary lymph node tissue. V gene TRBV5-1 combines with J gene TRBJ2-5, with D tentatively TRBD1 (6 bases). The source is a female donor with breast cancer. Some clones in this sample may be carry-over from other donors' samples. DNA of the CDR3: TGCGCCAGCAAGGAGACAGGTACGAGGGACCAGTACTTA. Protein sequence: CASKETGTRDQYL.